This T cell receptor beta chain is from a study of T cell repertoires in cytomegalovirus infection. Study information: CMV infection plus the matching HLA type was flagged by public TCR beta signatures. Overall study findings and caveats: In two of eight donors, the top clonotype was HLA-C-restricted CMV-specific.

As concerns this clonotype: Its antigen is unknown.

TCRdb reprocessed the reads via MiXCR and lists one record per CDR3 protein. The data show 68,000 or so distinct CDR3 sequences, with 22% seen just once and 60% to 85% held by the top ten. The source is a human donor in good health (CMV status not recorded). Some clones in this sample may be carry-over from other donors' samples. Material: PBMCs, sequenced either directly or after in vitro stimulation (not recorded which).

CDR3 in DNA: TGTGCCAGCAGCCCGGACAGGAGCTACGAGCAGTACTTC. Encoded protein: CASSPDRSYEQYF. This chain joins TRBV7-9 and TRBJ2-7, with 7 bases matching TRBD1. J gave up 3 bases and V 5 bases, and 4 bases lay outside the gene matches. The CDR3 consists of 13 residues. The germline V gene encodes CDR1 SEHNR and CDR2 FQNEAQ (reference sequence).